Listed below are T cell receptor beta chains from one sample, sequenced in a study of blood T cell repertoires in COVID-19. Only in-frame clones appear in the TCRdb table, and some are missing; sequencing was by immunoSEQ multiplex PCR. Here the sample spans 100,000 to 120,000 clones, roughly 80% being singletons. Sequenced material: peripheral blood. The receptor set was obtained from a woman older than 75 with acute or convalescent COVID-19. The CDR3 runs from the conserved cysteine through the conserved F or W. The order of the fields is V gene, clone size, D gene, J gene, CDR3 protein, CDR3 DNA. D genes are given only for firm matches. Rows give clone size only sometimes, using once, few, many, or a class for an expanded clone.

v_gene: TRBV10-3
abundance: NA
d_gene: NA
j_gene: TRBJ2-6
CDR3aa: CAISEYTGTGANVLTF
CDR3nt: TGTGCCATCAGTGAGTACACAGGGACCGGGGCCAACGTCCTGACTTTC

v_gene: TRBV3-1/TRBV3-2
abundance: NA
d_gene: TRBD1
j_gene: TRBJ2-7
CDR3aa: CASSLTGVGSYEQYF
CDR3nt: TGTGCCAGCAGCCTTACAGGGGTTGGGTCCTACGAGCAGTACTTC

v_gene: TRBV7-9
abundance: NA
d_gene: TRBD1
j_gene: TRBJ2-7
CDR3aa: CASTPGTVGLVAYEQYF
CDR3nt: TGTGCCAGCACCCCCGGGACAGTGGGCTTAGTGGCCTACGAGCAGTACTTC

v_gene: TRBV7-9
abundance: NA
d_gene: TRBD2
j_gene: TRBJ2-1
CDR3aa: CASSSGLAGPYNEQFF
CDR3nt: TGTGCCAGCAGCTCTGGGCTAGCGGGACCCTACAATGAGCAGTTCTTC

v_gene: TRBV18
abundance: NA
d_gene: TRBD1
j_gene: TRBJ2-2
CDR3aa: CASSRSDRERTGELFF
CDR3nt: TGTGCCAGCTCACGCTCGGACAGGGAAAGGACCGGGGAGCTGTTTTTT

v_gene: TRBV4-1
abundance: NA
d_gene: TRBD2
j_gene: TRBJ2-1
CDR3aa: CASSQTGTTNYNEQFF
CDR3nt: TGCGCCAGCAGCCAGACCGGGACTACGAACTACAATGAGCAGTTCTTC

v_gene: TRBV5-1
abundance: NA
d_gene: TRBD1
j_gene: TRBJ2-2
CDR3aa: CASSRRGSVDTGELFF
CDR3nt: TGCGCCAGCAGCCGCAGGGGGTCGGTGGACACCGGGGAGCTGTTTTTT

v_gene: TRBV10-1
abundance: NA
d_gene: NA
j_gene: TRBJ2-3
CDR3aa: CASSSRASASDTQYF
CDR3nt: TGCGCCAGCAGCTCGAGGGCTAGCGCGTCAGATACGCAGTATTTT

v_gene: TRBV5-1
abundance: NA
d_gene: NA
j_gene: TRBJ2-2
CDR3aa: CASSLESGTGELFF
CDR3nt: TGCGCCAGCAGCTTGGAGTCAGGCACCGGGGAGCTGTTTTTT

v_gene: TRBV10-3
abundance: many
d_gene: TRBD2
j_gene: TRBJ2-2
CDR3aa: CAIGGEAPNTGELFF
CDR3nt: TGTGCCATCGGGGGGGAAGCTCCGAACACCGGGGAGCTGTTTTTT

v_gene: TRBV28
abundance: NA
d_gene: NA
j_gene: TRBJ1-5
CDR3aa: CASRPNRGRANQPQHF
CDR3nt: TGTGCCAGCAGGCCTAACCGGGGGAGGGCTAATCAGCCCCAGCATTTT

v_gene: TRBV3-1/TRBV3-2
abundance: NA
d_gene: NA
j_gene: TRBJ2-3
CDR3aa: CASSQVTSTDTQYF
CDR3nt: TGTGCCAGCAGCCAAGTTACTAGCACAGATACGCAGTATTTT

v_gene: TRBV3-1/TRBV3-2
abundance: NA
d_gene: NA
j_gene: TRBJ1-1
CDR3aa: CASSQIQGGAEAFF
CDR3nt: TGTGCCAGCAGCCAAATACAGGGAGGGGCTGAAGCTTTCTTT

v_gene: TRBV18
abundance: NA
d_gene: NA
j_gene: TRBJ1-2
CDR3aa: CASSPPLTVLNYGYTF
CDR3nt: TGTGCCAGCTCACCACCCCTGACAGTCCTCAACTATGGCTACACCTTC

v_gene: TRBV19
abundance: NA
d_gene: NA
j_gene: TRBJ2-5
CDR3aa: CASSGGAQETQYF
CDR3nt: TGTGCCAGTAGCGGCGGGGCGCAAGAGACCCAGTACTTC

v_gene: TRBV12-3/TRBV12-4
abundance: NA
d_gene: NA
j_gene: TRBJ1-1
CDR3aa: CASNAAGETEAFF
CDR3nt: TGTGCCAGCAACGCGGCAGGGGAGACTGAAGCTTTCTTT

v_gene: TRBV10-1
abundance: NA
d_gene: NA
j_gene: TRBJ2-2
CDR3aa: CASSVLTNTGELFF
CDR3nt: TGCGCCAGCAGTGTTCTAACGAACACCGGGGAGCTGTTTTTT

v_gene: TRBV24-1
abundance: once
d_gene: TRBD1
j_gene: TRBJ1-2
CDR3aa: CATSEPGTGNYGYTF
CDR3nt: TGTGCCACCAGTGAACCCGGGACAGGAAACTATGGCTACACCTTC

v_gene: TRBV3-1/TRBV3-2
abundance: NA
d_gene: NA
j_gene: TRBJ1-1
CDR3aa: CASSQLGAEAFF
CDR3nt: TGTGCCAGCAGCCAGTTAGGGGCTGAAGCTTTCTTT

v_gene: TRBV7-9
abundance: NA
d_gene: NA
j_gene: TRBJ1-2
CDR3aa: CASSLDTYGYTF
CDR3nt: TGTGCCAGCAGCTTAGACACCTATGGCTACACCTTC

v_gene: TRBV7-9
abundance: NA
d_gene: TRBD1
j_gene: TRBJ1-1
CDR3aa: CASSLVGTVEAFF
CDR3nt: TGTGCCAGCAGCTTAGTAGGGACAGTAGAAGCTTTCTTT

v_gene: TRBV4-1
abundance: NA
d_gene: TRBD1
j_gene: TRBJ1-5
CDR3aa: CASSQVQGENQPQHF
CDR3nt: TGCGCCAGCAGCCAAGTCCAGGGGGAGAATCAGCCCCAGCATTTT

v_gene: TRBV2
abundance: NA
d_gene: TRBD1
j_gene: TRBJ1-2
CDR3aa: CASSSTGVDGYTF
CDR3nt: TGTGCCAGCAGCAGTACAGGGGTGGACGGCTACACCTTC

v_gene: TRBV5-4
abundance: NA
d_gene: TRBD1
j_gene: TRBJ2-3
CDR3aa: CASSSRTGSTDTQYF
CDR3nt: TGTGCCAGCAGCTCCCGGACAGGGAGCACAGATACGCAGTATTTT

v_gene: TRBV7-9
abundance: NA
d_gene: TRBD2
j_gene: TRBJ2-1
CDR3aa: CASSKGTSGSHNNEQFF
CDR3nt: TGTGCCAGCAGCAAGGGGACTAGCGGGAGCCACAACAATGAGCAGTTCTTC

v_gene: TRBV6-5
abundance: NA
d_gene: NA
j_gene: TRBJ1-5
CDR3aa: CASRRKVNSNQPQHF
CDR3nt: TGTGCCAGCAGGAGGAAAGTGAATAGCAATCAGCCCCAGCATTTT

v_gene: TRBV3-1/TRBV3-2
abundance: NA
d_gene: TRBD1
j_gene: TRBJ2-7
CDR3aa: CASSPDLDRGGQYF
CDR3nt: TGTGCCAGCAGTCCCGATCTCGACAGGGGAGGGCAGTACTTC

v_gene: TRBV2
abundance: NA
d_gene: TRBD2
j_gene: TRBJ2-7
CDR3aa: CASSWTSGGVTEQYF
CDR3nt: TGTGCCAGCAGTTGGACTAGCGGGGGGGTAACCGAGCAGTACTTC

v_gene: TRBV5-5
abundance: NA
d_gene: NA
j_gene: TRBJ1-2
CDR3aa: CASSAGGSGRLNYGYTF
CDR3nt: TGTGCCAGCAGCGCCGGTGGCAGCGGCAGATTGAACTATGGCTACACCTTC

v_gene: TRBV2
abundance: NA
d_gene: NA
j_gene: TRBJ2-5
CDR3aa: CASSVSLGETQYF
CDR3nt: TGTGCCAGCAGTGTGTCCCTCGGGGAGACCCAGTACTTC

v_gene: TRBV5-1
abundance: NA
d_gene: TRBD1
j_gene: TRBJ2-3
CDR3aa: CASSFTGDGNTDTQYF
CDR3nt: TGCGCCAGCAGCTTTACAGGGGACGGAAACACAGATACGCAGTATTTT

v_gene: TRBV6-5
abundance: NA
d_gene: NA
j_gene: TRBJ2-2
CDR3aa: CALLRPNTGELFF
CDR3nt: TGTGCCCTCCTACGTCCCAACACCGGGGAGCTGTTTTTT

v_gene: TRBV6-5
abundance: few
d_gene: NA
j_gene: TRBJ1-1
CDR3aa: CASSRGSSLNTEAFF
CDR3nt: TGTGCCAGCAGCCGAGGGTCCAGCTTGAACACTGAAGCTTTCTTT

v_gene: TRBV5-5
abundance: NA
d_gene: TRBD2
j_gene: TRBJ2-7
CDR3aa: CASSLSSGQPYEQYF
CDR3nt: TGTGCCAGCAGCTTGTCTAGCGGCCAACCCTACGAGCAGTACTTC

v_gene: TRBV18
abundance: NA
d_gene: NA
j_gene: TRBJ2-7
CDR3aa: CASSPKRGTYEQYF
CDR3nt: TGTGCCAGCTCACCGAAAAGGGGGACCTACGAGCAGTACTTC